These 28 T cell receptor beta chains were all obtained from the same sample, sequenced in a study of cytomegalovirus exposure and HLA in healthy donors (TCRdb year 2017). To prepare the library, the immunoSEQ multiplex PCR assay was applied. TCRdb stores this immuneACCESS table with in-frame sequences only. Part of the clones is absent; in the studies checked, under half of the shortfall reflects unresolved V genes, and no reason is known for the rest. The sample has 150,000 to 200,000 clones on record, about 80% of them singletons. The ten top clones hold 2.8% of the sample. Sequencing was done on a sample of PBMCs. The receptors were sampled from a woman between 18 and 29 years old in good health and CMV-seropositive.

The chain combines TRBV6-5 with TRBJ1-5; D remains ambiguous. The germline CDR1 and CDR2 sequences are MNHEY and SVGAGI. The CDR3 runs 13 residues. Trimming removed 4 bases from V and 3 bases from J, with 7 bases in between. CDR3 sequence: CASSFQINQPQHF. In DNA form, the CDR3 reads TGTGCCAGCAGTTTTCAGATCAATCAGCCCCAGCATTTT.

J is TRBJ1-1 and V is TRBV4-3; D possibly corresponds to TRBD1 (5 bases). V was trimmed by 3 bases and J by 1 base, leaving 12 bases between them. This CDR3 spans 15 amino acids. The germline gives CDR1 LGHNA, CDR2 YSLEER. CDR3 region: CASSHTTGPNTEAFF. The CDR3 nucleotides read TGCGCCAGCAGCCACACCACAGGCCCGAACACTGAAGCTTTCTTT.

The chain has TRBV18 and TRBJ1-1, with D possibly TRBD1 on 5 matching bases. Per the germline V gene, CDR1 is KGHSH and CDR2 is LQKENI. Trimming took 1 base from V and 0 from J, leaving 12 bases between them. The CDR3 consists of 16 residues. The CDR3 nucleotides read TGTGCCAGCTCACCACGGGGGGAGGGGATGAACACTGAAGCTTTCTTT. As protein: CASSPRGEGMNTEAFF.

This rearrangement joins TRBV18 to TRBJ2-1; 10 nucleotides align to TRBD2. With 3 bases clipped from V and 9 bases from J, the junction kept 8 bases outside the gene matches. The CDR3 is 15 residues long. The germline CDR1 and CDR2 sequences are KGHSH and LQKENI. CDR3 amino acids: CASSPSSGGFSEQFF. The CDR3 DNA follows: TGTGCCAGCTCACCTTCTAGCGGGGGTTTTAGTGAGCAGTTCTTC.

The J gene is TRBJ1-2, the V gene TRBV12-5, with 11 nucleotides matching TRBD1. This CDR3 is built from 15 residues. Germline V gives CDR1 LGHNT, CDR2 FRNRAP. The V and J ends lost 7 bases and 3 bases, in that order; junction bases with no gene match: 7. This CDR3 is CASALGTGGYYGYTF. CDR3 coding DNA: TGTGCTAGTGCCCTAGGGACAGGGGGTTACTATGGCTACACCTTC.

The chain recombines TRBV7-2 with TRBJ2-3; 7 nucleotides match TRBD2. The CDR3 has 17 residues. With V trimmed by 5 bases and J by 0 bases, 11 bases remained unmatched. The germline gives CDR1 SGHTA, CDR2 FQGNSA. The CDR3 DNA is TGTGCCAGCAGCCACATTGGCGGGGGAACTAGCACAGATACGCAGTATTTT. This gives the protein CASSHIGGGTSTDTQYF.

The chain recombines TRBV7-2 with TRBJ2-7, with TRBD1 as a possible D gene (6 bases). The CDR3 spans 13 residues. CDR1 is SGHTA and CDR2 is FQGNSA in the germline V gene. Trimming took off 5 bases at V and 2 bases at J, with 10 bases between the two ends. In nucleotides, the CDR3 is TGTGCCAGCAGCCGGGACACTACCTACGAGCAGTACTTC. This sequence encodes CASSRDTTYEQYF.

As for this clone: Different DNA sequences within this sample yield the same CDR3. V usage is TRBV7-3 and J usage is TRBJ2-3; the D gene is possibly TRBD1 (6 bases). Per the germline V gene, CDR1 is SGHTA and CDR2 is FQGTGA. The CDR3 sequence is 14 residues long. Trimming took off 5 bases at V and 0 bases at J, with 9 bases between the two ends. CDR3 coding DNA: TGTGCCAGCAGCCCAGGGACAAGCACAGATACGCAGTATTTT. As protein: CASSPGTSTDTQYF.

This clone was found a few times. CDR3 in DNA: TGTGCCAGCTCACCAGACAGGGGTAACTATGGCTACACCTTC. Encoded protein: CASSPDRGNYGYTF. This chain links TRBV18 with TRBJ1-2, with 8 nucleotides matching TRBD1. The CDR3 runs 14 residues. Losses at the gene ends were 2 bases for V and 1 base for J; bases not matched to a gene: 0. Germline-derived CDR1 and CDR2 are KGHSH and LQKENI.

This chain joins TRBV5-6 and TRBJ2-1; TRBD2 agrees at 9 bases. Losses at the gene ends were 2 bases for V and 8 bases for J; bases not matched to a gene: 11. CDR3 size: 16 residues. Germline V lookup: CDR1 SGHDT, CDR2 YYEEEE. The CDR3 loop is CASSFIAGDWEDEQFF. CDR3 in DNA: TGTGCCAGCAGCTTTATAGCGGGGGATTGGGAGGATGAGCAGTTCTTC.

The rearrangement uses TRBV6-5 and TRBJ1-1, with D perhaps matching TRBD1 (5 bases). CDR1 MNHEY and CDR2 SVGAGI come from the germline V gene. This CDR3 has 16 amino acids. The V end lost 4 bases, the J end lost 7 bases, and 22 bases lay between the germline ends. The CDR3 DNA is TGTGCCAGCAGTTTAGAGGGGACTGTCCCTCGCGGTGAAGCTTTCTTT. Its translation: CASSLEGTVPRGEAFF.

This CDR3 is CASSQEGRGVYEQYF. DNA for the CDR3: TGCGCCAGCAGCCAAGAGGGCAGGGGCGTTTACGAGCAGTACTTC. This chain joins TRBV4-3 and TRBJ2-7, with D possibly being TRBD1 (6 bases). The germline CDR1 and CDR2 sequences are LGHNA and YSLEER. V lost 0 bases to trimming and J lost 4 bases, with 13 bases between them. The CDR3 length is 15 residues.

The rearrangement uses TRBV6-5 and TRBJ2-7; maybe TRBD1 (6 bases). The ends were cut back, 0 bases at V and 5 bases at J, with 14 bases in the middle. CDR3 size: 15 residues. Germline CDR1 reads MNHEY; CDR2 reads SVGAGI. CDR3 region: CASSYSTGTTHEQYF. The CDR3 coding sequence is TGTGCCAGCAGTTACTCAACCGGGACAACCCACGAGCAGTACTTC.

This clone was detected once. CDR3 in DNA: TGCGCCAGCAGCTTGGGACGGGGGGCCCGGGAGACCCAGTACTTC. Protein product: CASSLGRGARETQYF. The chain employs TRBV5-1 and TRBJ2-5, with D maybe TRBD2 (7 bases). The germline V gene encodes CDR1 SGHRS and CDR2 YFSETQ. CDR3 size: 15 residues. V was trimmed by 0 bases and J by 5 bases, leaving 14 bases between them.

This chain links TRBV2 with TRBJ2-5; 8 bases are shared with TRBD2. Germline V gene sequence: CDR1 SNHLY, CDR2 FYNNEI. Germline trimming cut 7 bases from V and 1 base from J; bases unmatched to any gene: 8. There are 15 residues in the CDR3. CDR3: CASTRLATSQETQYF. The CDR3 nucleotides read TGTGCCAGCACCCGACTAGCGACATCCCAAGAGACCCAGTACTTC. Drawing the rest from reference TRBV2 and TRBJ2-5, the complete variable domain is EPEVTQTPSHQVTQMGQEVILRCVPISNHLYFYWYRQILGQKVEFLVSFYNNEISEKSEIFDDQFSVERPDGSNFTLKIRSTKLEDSAMYFCASTRLATSQETQYFGPGTRLLVL.

This clone has just a few counts. The rearrangement uses TRBV18 and TRBJ2-7; perhaps TRBD2 as D (7 bases). Trimming stripped 3 bases from V and 6 bases from J, with 9 bases between. The CDR3 is 12 residues long. Germline CDR1 reads KGHSH; CDR2 reads LQKENI. The CDR3 reads CASSPGGGEQYF. The CDR3 DNA is TGTGCCAGCTCACCGGGAGGGGGCGAGCAGTACTTC.

The rearrangement uses TRBV29-1 and TRBJ2-1; TRBD1 is a possible D gene (5 bases). The V and J ends lost 5 bases and 4 bases respectively, with 9 bases between them. The CDR3 totals 12 residues. The germline CDR1 and CDR2 sequences are SQVTM and ANQGSEA. This CDR3 is CSVYDSYNEQFF. The CDR3 DNA follows: TGCAGCGTTTACGACAGTTACAATGAGCAGTTCTTC.

The chain couples TRBV10-2 to TRBJ1-5; possibly TRBD1 for D (5 bases). The CDR3 is 13 residues long. Looked up from germline, CDR1 is WSHSY and CDR2 is SAAADI. V shed 4 bases and J shed 7 bases, with 11 bases lying between them. The CDR3 DNA follows: TGCGCCAGCAGTGTCGGGGGAGGGCAGCCCCAGCATTTT. As protein: CASSVGGGQPQHF.

The chain employs TRBV2 and TRBJ1-2, with a possible D match to TRBD1 (6 bases). The V end lost 3 bases, the J end lost 8 bases, and 16 bases lay between the germline ends. In germline, CDR1 is SNHLY, CDR2 FYNNEI. The CDR3 runs 14 residues. CDR3 sequence reads: CASSEGGQVRGYTF. CDR3 coding DNA: TGTGCCAGCAGTGAGGGGGGGCAGGTGAGAGGCTACACCTTC.

The rearrangement links TRBV14 to TRBJ1-6; TRBD1 matches 11 bases. In germline, CDR1 is SGHDN, CDR2 FVKESK. CDR3 length equals 14 residues. V trimming: 8 bases; J trimming: 10 bases; junction bases outside the gene matches: 7. CDR3 residues: CASAEGTGGSPLHF. CDR3 DNA sequence: TGTGCCAGCGCAGAAGGGACAGGGGGATCACCCCTCCACTTT.

This sequence joins TRBV29-1 and TRBJ1-3; D ambiguous. Trimming shortened V by 4 bases and J by 1 base, and 5 bases separated the two germline ends. CDR1 is SQVTM and CDR2 is ANQGSEA in the germline V gene. The CDR3 has 12 amino acids. CDR3 loop: CSVGGSGNTIYF. The CDR3 bases are TGCAGCGTTGGAGGGTCTGGAAACACCATATATTTT. The whole variable domain, remainder taken from reference TRBV29-1 and TRBJ1-3, is SAVISQKPSRDICQRGTSLTIQCQVDSQVTMMFWYRQQPGQSLTLIATANQGSEATYESGFVIDKFPISRPNLTFSTLTVSNMSPEDSSIYLCSVGGSGNTIYFGEGSWLTVV.

V is TRBV18 and J is TRBJ2-1, with D tentatively TRBD2 (6 bases). CDR1 is KGHSH, CDR2 LQKENI, per germline. This CDR3 has 11 amino acids. V was shortened by 2 bases and J by 10 bases, with 6 bases between the two germline ends. The CDR3 protein is CASSPGGEQFF. In DNA, the CDR3 is TGTGCCAGCTCACCAGGGGGGGAGCAGTTCTTC.

V is TRBV5-6 and J is TRBJ2-7; D not resolved. The CDR3 consists of 16 residues. Germline V gene lookup returns CDR1 SGHDT and CDR2 YYEEEE. V was trimmed by 0 bases and J by 3 bases, leaving 16 bases between them. In DNA, the CDR3 is TGTGCCAGCAGCTTGGCCCGCTTTAGATTTAACTACGAGCAGTACTTC. Amino acid sequence: CASSLARFRFNYEQYF.

The chain carries TRBV9 and TRBJ2-7; 16 bases fit TRBD2. CDR1 and CDR2 (germline): SGDLS, YYNGEE. J lost 4 bases, V lost 2 bases, and 12 bases had no gene match. This CDR3 is built from 19 residues. CDR3 loop: CASSVGGTSGGAWVYEQYF. CDR3 DNA: TGTGCCAGCAGCGTCGGCGGGACTAGCGGGGGGGCGTGGGTTTACGAGCAGTACTTC.

The chain carries TRBV11-2 and TRBJ2-7; D perhaps matches TRBD1 (5 bases). The CDR3 sequence is 14 residues long. Germline V CDR1 and CDR2: SGHAT, FQNNGV. V shed 4 bases and J shed 2 bases, with 12 bases lying between them. The CDR3 DNA sequence: TGTGCCAGCAGCTCGTTGACAGTCACCTACGAGCAGTACTTC. This codes for CASSSLTVTYEQYF.

CDR3 in DNA: TGTGCCAGCAGCGTACCTCAGGGGCTCGACACCGGGGAGCTGTTTTTT. This gives the protein CASSVPQGLDTGELFF. The chain joins TRBV9 to TRBJ2-2; D is possibly TRBD1 (6 bases). V lost 1 base to trimming and J lost 3 bases, with 13 bases between them. Germline CDR1 is SGDLS and CDR2 is YYNGEE. The CDR3 has 16 residues.

This clone turned up a few times. CDR3 bases: TGTGCCAGCAGCTTACAGGGTAACTATGGCTACACCTTC. This codes for CASSLQGNYGYTF. J is TRBJ1-2 and V is TRBV5-6; D is perhaps TRBD1 (6 bases). The length of the CDR3 is 13 residues. V dropped 2 bases and J dropped 1 base, with 6 bases sitting between them. CDR1 is SGHDT, CDR2 YYEEEE, per germline.

This clone was counted between two and nine times. The gene calls are TRBV5-5 and TRBJ1-1; D remains unclear. The CDR3 extends over 13 amino acids. Germline V gene data show CDR1 as SGHKS and CDR2 as YYEKEE (reference sequence). The ends were cut back, 9 bases at V and 6 bases at J, with 18 bases in the middle. The CDR3 region is CATPDGSGAEAFF. The CDR3 DNA follows: TGTGCCACACCGGATGGAAGCGGGGCTGAAGCTTTCTTT.